This is a list of T cell receptor beta chains from one sample in a study of T cell responses to AZD1222 COVID-19 vaccine. The method was immunoSEQ multiplex PCR; TCRdb's version includes in-frame clones alone and lacks a portion of them. The sample lists approximately 28,000 clones; about 93% were seen once. This material consisted of peripheral blood, taken on day 0 of AZD1222 vaccination. The receptors shown here come from an adult in good health. Each CDR3 is given with its conserved first and last residue. A D gene is named only where the DNA matches it firmly. Expanded clones get a size class; other rows say once, few or many, or leave the size out.

D gene: TRBD1; J gene: TRBJ1-4; V gene: TRBV12-3/TRBV12-4; clone size: once; CDR3 DNA: TGTGCCAGCCGGACAGGCGATAATGAAAAACTGTTTTTT; CDR3 protein: CASRTGDNEKLFF
D gene: -; J gene: TRBJ2-2; V gene: TRBV11-2; clone size: few; CDR3 DNA: TGTGCCAGCAGCTTAGTGGGGGCCGGGGAGCTGTTTTTT; CDR3 protein: CASSLVGAGELFF
D gene: TRBD2; J gene: TRBJ2-7; V gene: TRBV10-3; clone size: -; CDR3 DNA: TGTGCCATCTCCGGGGGAGGGGAACTCGACGAGCAGTACTTC; CDR3 protein: CAISGGGELDEQYF
D gene: TRBD1; J gene: TRBJ2-1; V gene: TRBV6-4; clone size: -; CDR3 DNA: TGTGCCAGCAGTGACTCGGGACAGGGTGACCGTAATGAGCAGTTCTTC; CDR3 protein: CASSDSGQGDRNEQFF
D gene: -; J gene: TRBJ1-1; V gene: TRBV5-1; clone size: -; CDR3 DNA: TGCGCCAGCAGCTATACAGGGTTGACTGAAGCTTTCTTT; CDR3 protein: CASSYTGLTEAFF
D gene: -; J gene: TRBJ1-6; V gene: TRBV30; clone size: -; CDR3 DNA: TGTGCCTGGAAAAGGGGGGGAGGATCACCCCTCCACTTT; CDR3 protein: CAWKRGGGSPLHF
D gene: -; J gene: TRBJ1-3; V gene: TRBV5-1; clone size: -; CDR3 DNA: TGCGCCAGCAGCTTGGCCGGCAGGGAAAACACCATATATTTT; CDR3 protein: CASSLAGRENTIYF
D gene: TRBD2; J gene: TRBJ2-1; V gene: TRBV5-6; clone size: once; CDR3 DNA: TGTGCCAGCAGCCCCGGGGGGAGAGGGAGTGAGCAGTTCTTC; CDR3 protein: CASSPGGRGSEQFF
D gene: -; J gene: TRBJ1-2; V gene: TRBV11-2; clone size: -; CDR3 DNA: TGTGCCAGCAGCACCTTAACAGGGACTTACACCTTC; CDR3 protein: CASSTLTGTYTF
D gene: -; J gene: TRBJ1-1; V gene: TRBV6-5; clone size: -; CDR3 DNA: TGTGCCAGCACCCTACGGGGCCGGGGGAACACTGAAGCTTTCTTT; CDR3 protein: CASTLRGRGNTEAFF